One sample yielded the 30 T cell receptor beta chains listed below, sequenced in a study of T cells after yellow fever vaccination. One entry per CDR3 protein, called by TCRdb with MiXCR from the 5' RACE reads. In the table there are some 560,000 distinct CDR3 sequences, 15% to 20% of which are singletons. Specimen: PBMCs, collected 15 days after the yellow fever booster vaccination. All receptors come from a man aged 30 to 45 who received the YFV17D yellow fever vaccine.

The rearrangement links TRBV21-1 to TRBJ2-5; TRBD1 was called by the table and not checked on the DNA. TRBV21-1 is a pseudogene segment. CDR3 length: 16 amino acids. Here the CDR3 DNA reads TGTGCCAGCAGCAAGAGTCTCCCGGGGAGTGATGCGACCCAGTACTTC. Its translation is CASSKSLPGSDATQYF.

This clonotype was detected a few times. This chain uses TRBV20-1 with TRBJ2-1, with D possibly being TRBD1 (5 bases). The CDR3 length is 17 residues. Germline V gene sequence: CDR1 DFQATT, CDR2 SNEGSKA (reference sequence). Trimming shortened V by 1 base and J by 3 bases, and 19 bases separated the two germline ends. This CDR3 is CSARGPLALGVYNEQFF. DNA for the CDR3: TGCAGTGCTAGAGGGCCCTTGGCATTAGGGGTCTACAATGAGCAGTTCTTC.

The chain recombines TRBV12-3 or TRBV12-4 with TRBJ2-1, with D possibly being TRBD2 (6 bases). Deletions cut 5 bases from V and 7 bases from J, with 30 bases between. The CDR3 loop spans 19 amino acids. CDR3 nucleotides: TGTGCCAGCAGTCTCGCAAAATTGGTTACAAGGGAGGCTTGGAATGAGCAGTTCTTC. Translation: CASSLAKLVTREAWNEQFF.

The rearrangement uses TRBV9 and TRBJ2-1; 7 positions match TRBD2. Trimming removed 2 bases from V and 3 bases from J; junction bases left unmatched: 5. CDR1 and CDR2 (germline): SGDLS, YYNGEE. This CDR3 region has 15 residues. The CDR3 nucleotides are TGTGCCAGCAGCGTCAGCGGGAACCTCTACAATGAGCAGTTCTTC. Translated, it gives CASSVSGNLYNEQFF.

This clonotype has a handful of counts. V usage is TRBV10-3 and J usage is TRBJ1-4, with no clear D. The length of the CDR3 is 13 residues. V was trimmed by 10 bases and J by 8 bases, leaving 17 bases between them. Germline CDR1 ENHRY, CDR2 SYGVKD. The CDR3 sequence is CATTSRVEEKLFF. CDR3 nucleotide sequence: TGTGCCACCACCTCTCGGGTGGAAGAAAAACTGTTTTTT.

The chain is built from TRBV14 and TRBJ2-7; no firm D call. The CDR3 runs to 13 residues. Germline-derived CDR1 and CDR2 are SGHDN and FVKESK. Between the trimmed V and J ends, which lost 0 bases and 3 bases, there was a span of 6 bases. The CDR3 nucleotides read TGTGCCAGCAGCCAAGAATGGGACTACGAGCAGTACTTC. Translation gives CASSQEWDYEQYF.

In its sample, this clonotype was seen a few times. The chain couples TRBV13 to TRBJ2-2; 10 nucleotides line up with TRBD2. This CDR3 comprises 18 residues. Germline CDR1 reads PRHDT; CDR2 reads FYEKMQ (reference sequence). The V segment lost 4 bases and the J segment 1 base; nucleotides outside the gene matches: 9. CDR3 sequence: CASSSLARTSGNTGELFF. CDR3 DNA sequence: TGTGCCAGCAGCTCCCTAGCCAGGACTAGCGGGAACACCGGGGAGCTGTTTTTT.

This clonotype was seen ten or more times. The chain carries TRBV6-2 or TRBV6-3 and TRBJ2-7, with TRBD1 matching 9 bases. CDR3 size: 14 residues. CDR1 MNHEY and CDR2 SVGEGT come from the germline V gene. The V and J ends lost 5 bases and 5 bases, in that order; junction bases with no gene match: 7. CDR3 DNA sequence: TGTGCCAGCAGTCCCGGACAGGGGAGGGACGAGCAGTACTTC. Translating gives CASSPGQGRDEQYF.

The chain joins TRBV7-2 to TRBJ2-7; 8 bases agree with TRBD2. The germline V gene has CDR1 SGHTA and CDR2 FQGNSA. CDR3 length: 15 residues. With V trimmed by 4 bases and J by 2 bases, 7 bases remained unmatched. CDR3 region: CASSSPTSAPYEQYF. CDR3 sequence (DNA): TGTGCCAGCAGCTCCCCGACTAGCGCACCCTACGAGCAGTACTTC.

This clonotype came up a few times. The chain combines TRBV5-6 with TRBJ1-1, with TRBD1 matching over 8 bases. The trim removed 4 bases at V and 3 bases at J, leaving 11 bases unmatched. Germline V CDR1 and CDR2: SGHDT, YYEEEE. The CDR3 has 16 residues. For the CDR3, the DNA is TGTGCCAGCAGCAGGGTTAGACAGGGGCTTTACACTGAAGCTTTCTTT. Encoded protein: CASSRVRQGLYTEAFF.

This clonotype has just a few counts. The chain couples TRBV10-1 to TRBJ2-1; 11 bases are a match to TRBD2. J was trimmed by 6 bases and V by 3 bases; bases with no gene match: 1. Germline CDR1 is WNHNN and CDR2 is SYGVQD (reference sequence). The CDR3 totals 14 residues. CDR3 loop: CASSELAGVNEQFF. CDR3 coding DNA: TGCGCCAGCAGTGAACTAGCGGGAGTCAATGAGCAGTTCTTC.

This clonotype was counted between two and nine times. The chain uses TRBV3-1 and TRBJ2-7; TRBD2 matches 9 bases. This CDR3 comprises 16 residues. The germline CDR1 and CDR2 sequences are LGHDT and YNNKEL (reference sequence). The trim removed 1 base at V and 0 bases at J, leaving 4 bases unmatched. CDR3 bases: TGTGCCAGCAGCCAAGTGGCTAGCGGGGTCTCCTACGAGCAGTACTTC. Translating it yields CASSQVASGVSYEQYF.

V usage is TRBV3-1 and J usage is TRBJ2-7; possibly TRBD2 for D (5 bases). The CDR3 sequence is 15 residues long. Germline V gene sequence: CDR1 LGHDT, CDR2 YNNKEL (reference sequence). The germline V and J ends were trimmed by 2 bases and 7 bases, with 18 bases remaining between them. Written as DNA, the CDR3 is TGTGCCAGCAGCCAACGGTACGGGGAAACGAGAGAGCAGTACTTC. Translated: CASSQRYGETREQYF.

The sample holds a few counts of this clonotype. The chain uses TRBV20-1 and TRBJ2-7, with 10 bases that match TRBD2. Trimming cost V 3 bases and J 7 bases; bases outside gene matches: 6. Germline-derived CDR1 and CDR2 are DFQATT and SNEGSKA (reference sequence). This CDR3 contains 13 residues. CDR3 DNA sequence: TGCAGTGCTAGTGTCCTAGCGGGAGTTGAGCAGTACTTC. This translates into CSASVLAGVEQYF.

This clonotype was counted once. The J gene is TRBJ2-1, the V gene TRBV19; 8 positions agree with TRBD1. Germline V gene sequence: CDR1 LNHDA, CDR2 SQIVND (reference sequence). With V trimmed by 6 bases and J by 9 bases, 7 bases remained unmatched. The CDR3 sequence is 13 residues long. The CDR3 bases are TGTGCCAGTAGCAGGGGGCAGTTGAGTGAGCAGTTCTTC. The encoded protein is CASSRGQLSEQFF.

This chain uses TRBV15 with TRBJ2-1, with D perhaps TRBD2 (5 bases). Trimming removed 9 bases at V and 0 bases at J, with 12 bases between. In germline, CDR1 is LNHNV, CDR2 YYDKDF (reference sequence). The CDR3 sequence is 14 residues long. The CDR3 region has the DNA TGTGCCACACGAGCGGTAAGCTCCTACAATGAGCAGTTCTTC. Residues: CATRAVSSYNEQFF.

This clonotype has just a few counts. The chain couples TRBV5-1 to TRBJ2-2; weak D call: TRBD1 (5 bases). The ends were cut back, 0 bases at V and 5 bases at J, with 14 bases in the middle. Germline V lookup: CDR1 SGHRS, CDR2 YFSETQ. The CDR3 runs to 16 residues. The CDR3 DNA reads TGCGCCAGCAGCTTGGCCCCGGACACTCTGACCGGGGAGCTGTTTTTT. Translation: CASSLAPDTLTGELFF. The full variable domain, with the rest looked up from reference TRBV5-1 and TRBJ2-2, is KAGVTQTPRYLIKTRGQQVTLSCSPISGHRSVSWYQQTPGQGLQFLFEYFSETQRNKGNFPGRFSGRQFSNSRSEMNVSTLELGDSALYLCASSLAPDTLTGELFFGEGSRLTVL.

The chain carries TRBV9 and TRBJ2-7; tentatively, D is TRBD2 (6 bases). Germline V lookup: CDR1 SGDLS, CDR2 YYNGEE. This CDR3 contains 15 residues. The V end lost 2 bases, the J end lost 0 bases, and 12 bases lay between the germline ends. CDR3 in amino acids: CASSVLAGSSYEQYF. The CDR3 coding sequence is TGTGCCAGCAGCGTCCTGGCGGGGTCCTCCTACGAGCAGTACTTC.

This chain connects TRBV5-1 to TRBJ2-5, with TRBD1 as a possible D gene (6 bases). Germline V CDR1 and CDR2: SGHRS, YFSETQ. The CDR3 is 14 residues long. With 2 bases removed from V and 5 bases from J, the gap between germline ends came to 13 bases. For the CDR3, the DNA is TGCGCCAGCAGCTTAGACAGGAGCACGGAGACCCAGTACTTC. The encoded protein is CASSLDRSTETQYF.

The genes are TRBV25-1 and TRBJ2-5; TRBD2 aligns across 15 bases. Germline lookup yields CDR1 MGHDK and CDR2 SYGVNS. The junction had 7 bases not matched to a gene; V was cut back by 8 bases and J by 3 bases. The CDR3 extends over 16 amino acids. The CDR3, as DNA: TGTGCCAGCTCCTTCAGGACTAGCGGGAGGGAAGAGACCCAGTACTTC. Residues: CASSFRTSGREETQYF.

This clonotype was counted only a few times. This chain links TRBV7-2 with TRBJ2-7, with TRBD2 matching over 8 bases. Looked up from germline, CDR1 is SGHTA and CDR2 is FQGNSA. The CDR3 spans 15 residues. The junction had 10 bases not matched to a gene; V was cut back by 9 bases and J by 0 bases. In nucleotides, the CDR3 is TGTGCCAGTAGTTTTAGCGGGGCCTCCTCCTACGAGCAGTACTTC. It specifies CASSFSGASSYEQYF.

The V gene is TRBV5-5, the J gene TRBJ2-6, with D possibly being TRBD1 (5 bases). This CDR3 is 15 amino acids long. The V end was cut by 6 bases, the J end by 0 bases, with 10 bases between. The germline V gene has CDR1 SGHKS and CDR2 YYEKEE (reference sequence). The CDR3: CASTATASGANVLTF. The CDR3 DNA reads TGTGCCAGCACCGCGACAGCCTCTGGGGCCAACGTCCTGACTTTC.

This clonotype has only a few counts. The chain couples TRBV7-2 to TRBJ1-4; perhaps TRBD1 as D (5 bases). The CDR3 is made up of 15 amino acids. Germline assignment: CDR1 SGHTA and CDR2 FQGNSA. Trimming stripped 5 bases from V and 7 bases from J, with 17 bases between. The CDR3 loop reads CASSRDSTGGEKLFF. CDR3 DNA sequence: TGTGCCAGCAGCCGGGACTCTACGGGGGGTGAAAAACTGTTTTTT.

The rearrangement joins TRBV4-3 to TRBJ2-7; D may be TRBD1 (5 bases). The V gene lost 0 bases and the J gene lost 1 base, with 7 bases spanning the gap. CDR3 length: 14 amino acids. Germline assignment: CDR1 LGHNA and CDR2 YSLEER. CDR3 coding DNA: TGCGCCAGCAGCCAAGAGACAGCTTCCTACGAGCAGTACTTC. It encodes CASSQETASYEQYF.

The rearrangement links TRBV4-3 to TRBJ2-1; D may match TRBD1 or TRBD2 (5 bases each). Germline assignment: CDR1 LGHNA and CDR2 YSLEER. The CDR3 spans 14 residues. Trimming stripped 4 bases from V and 6 bases from J, with 13 bases between. DNA for the CDR3: TGCGCCAGCAGCCTGGAAAGAGGGGTCAATGAGCAGTTCTTC. Translating gives CASSLERGVNEQFF.

The chain joins TRBV6-5 to TRBJ2-1; TRBD1 agrees at 8 bases. CDR1 and CDR2 from the germline V gene are MNHEY and SVGAGI. With V trimmed by 0 bases and J by 10 bases, 11 bases remained unmatched. The CDR3 covers 16 residues. In DNA, the CDR3 is TGTGCCAGCAGTTACTCGGTAGGACAGGGAATAGGGGAGCAGTTCTTC. Protein product: CASSYSVGQGIGEQFF.

V and J are TRBV7-8 and TRBJ2-1, with D perhaps TRBD2 (6 bases). Germline assignment: CDR1 SGHVS and CDR2 FQNEAQ. CDR3 length equals 15 residues. The germline V and J ends were trimmed by 1 base and 2 bases, with 9 bases remaining between them. CDR3 protein: CASSLDWGAYNEQFF. The DNA for the CDR3 is TGTGCCAGCAGCTTAGATTGGGGGGCCTACAATGAGCAGTTCTTC. The entire variable domain, with the rest obtained from reference TRBV7-8 and TRBJ2-1, is as follows: GAGVSQSPRYKVAKRGQDVALRCDPISGHVSLFWYQQALGQGPEFLTYFQNEAQLDKSGLPSDRFFAERPEGSVSTLKIQRTQQEDSAVYLCASSLDWGAYNEQFFGPGTRLTVL.

This clonotype was counted between two and nine times. The chain couples TRBV30 to TRBJ2-6, with no clear D. The germline CDR1 and CDR2 sequences are GTSNPN and SVGIG (reference sequence). The CDR3 covers 14 residues. Trimming shortened V by 0 bases and J by 1 base, and 4 bases separated the two germline ends. As DNA, the CDR3 is TGTGCCTGGAGTGTACGGTCTGGGGCCAACGTCCTGACTTTC. Translated, it gives CAWSVRSGANVLTF.

The chain joins TRBV21-1 to TRBJ2-3; whether TRBD2, the table's D call, matches the DNA was not checked. TRBV21-1 counts as a pseudogene. The CDR3 extends over 14 amino acids. DNA of the CDR3: TGTGCCAGCAGCAAAACCAACTGGGCCCTCCTACGGTATTTT. Translating gives CASSKTNWALLRYF.

CDR3 nucleotide sequence: TGTGCCTGGTGGGAGCTAGCAGCCGAGACCCAGTACTTC. Its translation: CAWWELAAETQYF. V and J are TRBV30 and TRBJ2-5; tentative D call: TRBD2 (5 bases). Trimming shortened V by 5 bases and J by 5 bases, and 15 bases separated the two germline ends. There are 13 residues in the CDR3. CDR1 GTSNPN and CDR2 SVGIG come from the germline V gene (reference sequence).